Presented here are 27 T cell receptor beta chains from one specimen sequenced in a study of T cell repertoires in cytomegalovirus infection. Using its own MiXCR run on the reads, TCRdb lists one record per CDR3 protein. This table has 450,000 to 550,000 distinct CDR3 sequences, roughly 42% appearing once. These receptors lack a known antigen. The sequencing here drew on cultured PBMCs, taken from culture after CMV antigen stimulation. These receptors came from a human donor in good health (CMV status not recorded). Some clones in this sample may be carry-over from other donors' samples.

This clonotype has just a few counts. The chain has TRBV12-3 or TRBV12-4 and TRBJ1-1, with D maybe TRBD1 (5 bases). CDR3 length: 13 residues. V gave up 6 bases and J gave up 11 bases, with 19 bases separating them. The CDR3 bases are TGTGCCAGCAGCCCCGTTGGCATGAGGGACGCTTTCTTT. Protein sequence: CASSPVGMRDAFF.

The CDR3 protein is CASSWLGGNIQYF. DNA of the CDR3: TGTGCCAGCAGTTGGCTGGGGGGAAACATTCAGTACTTC. This chain links TRBV7-2 with TRBJ2-4; D might be TRBD2 (6 bases). V was clipped by 6 bases and J by 6 bases, with 12 bases between them. The germline CDR1 and CDR2 sequences are SGHTA and FQGNSA. This CDR3 is built from 13 residues.

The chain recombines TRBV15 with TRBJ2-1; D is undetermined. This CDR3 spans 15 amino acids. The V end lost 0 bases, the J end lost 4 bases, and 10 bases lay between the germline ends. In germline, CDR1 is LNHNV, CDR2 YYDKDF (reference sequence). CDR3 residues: CATSRDLWEYNEQFF. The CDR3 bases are TGTGCCACCAGCAGAGATCTCTGGGAATACAATGAGCAGTTCTTC. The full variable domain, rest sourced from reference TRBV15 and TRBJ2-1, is DAMVIQNPRYQVTQFGKPVTLSCSQTLNHNVMYWYQQKSSQAPKLLFHYYDKDFNNEADTPDNFQSRRPNTSFCFLDIRSPGLGDTAMYLCATSRDLWEYNEQFFGPGTRLTVL.

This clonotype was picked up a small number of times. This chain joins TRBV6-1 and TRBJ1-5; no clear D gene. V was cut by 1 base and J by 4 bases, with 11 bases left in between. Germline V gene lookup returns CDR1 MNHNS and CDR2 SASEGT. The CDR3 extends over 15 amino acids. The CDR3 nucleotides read TGTGCCAGCAGTGAAGGGGCAGCCCCTAATCAGCCCCAGCATTTT. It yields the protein CASSEGAAPNQPQHF.

The CDR3 spells CASSLTGVHGTEAFF. For the CDR3, the DNA is TGTGCCAGCAGCTTGACAGGGGTTCATGGCACTGAAGCTTTCTTT. This chain links TRBV5-5 with TRBJ1-1; 7 bases are shared with TRBD1. Germline trimming cut 1 base from V and 4 bases from J; bases unmatched to any gene: 7. In germline, CDR1 is SGHKS, CDR2 YYEKEE (reference sequence). This CDR3 contains 15 residues.

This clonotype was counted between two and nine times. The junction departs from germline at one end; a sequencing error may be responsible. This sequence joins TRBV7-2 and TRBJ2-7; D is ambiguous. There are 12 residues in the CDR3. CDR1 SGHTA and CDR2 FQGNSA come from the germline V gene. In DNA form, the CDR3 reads TGTGCCAGCAGCCTACAGATGGGCGCCTCTTCGTTC. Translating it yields CASSLQMGASSF.

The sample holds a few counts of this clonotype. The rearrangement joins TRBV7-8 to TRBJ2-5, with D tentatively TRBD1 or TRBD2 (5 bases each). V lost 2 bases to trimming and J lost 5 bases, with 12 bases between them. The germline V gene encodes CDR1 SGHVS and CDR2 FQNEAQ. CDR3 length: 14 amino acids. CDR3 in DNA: TGTGCCAGCAGCTTAAAGCAGTGGGGGGAGACCCAGTACTTC. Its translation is CASSLKQWGETQYF.

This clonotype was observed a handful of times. The CDR3 here is CASSLKGVYPYEQYF. In DNA form, the CDR3 reads TGTGCCAGCAGCTTAAAAGGGGTCTATCCCTACGAGCAGTACTTC. V usage is TRBV7-2 and J usage is TRBJ2-7; weak D call: TRBD1 (5 bases). There are 15 residues in the CDR3. Trimming removed 2 bases from V and 2 bases from J, with 13 bases in between. In germline, CDR1 is SGHTA, CDR2 FQGNSA. Filled out from reference TRBV7-2 and TRBJ2-7, the complete variable domain reads GAGVSQSPSNKVTEKGKDVELRCDPISGHTALYWYRQSLGQGLEFLIYFQGNSAPDKSGLPSDRFSAERTGGSVSTLTIQRTQQEDSAVYLCASSLKGVYPYEQYFGPGTRLTVT.

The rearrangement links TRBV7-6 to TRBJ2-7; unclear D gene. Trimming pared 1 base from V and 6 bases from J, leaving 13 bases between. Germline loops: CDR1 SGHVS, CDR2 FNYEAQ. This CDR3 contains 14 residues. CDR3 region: CASSLGEVAVEQYF. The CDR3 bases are TGTGCCAGCAGCTTAGGAGAGGTTGCGGTCGAGCAGTACTTC.

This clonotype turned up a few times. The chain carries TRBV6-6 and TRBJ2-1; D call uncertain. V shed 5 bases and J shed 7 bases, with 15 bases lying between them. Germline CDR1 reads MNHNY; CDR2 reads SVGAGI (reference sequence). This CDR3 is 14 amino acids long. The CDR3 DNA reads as TGTGCCAGCAGTCCCCCACCCGTCGGTAATGAGCAGTTCTTC. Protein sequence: CASSPPPVGNEQFF.

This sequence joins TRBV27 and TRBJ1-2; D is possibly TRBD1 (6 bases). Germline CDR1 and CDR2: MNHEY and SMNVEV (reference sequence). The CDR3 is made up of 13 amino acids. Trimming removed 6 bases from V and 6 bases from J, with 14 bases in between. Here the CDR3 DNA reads TGTGCCAGCAGAACAGGGAATTGGCATGGCTACACCTTC. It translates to CASRTGNWHGYTF.

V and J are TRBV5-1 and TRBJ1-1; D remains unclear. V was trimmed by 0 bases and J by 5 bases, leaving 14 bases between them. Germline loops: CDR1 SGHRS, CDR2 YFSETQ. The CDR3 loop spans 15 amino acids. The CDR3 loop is CASSLAATIGTEAFF. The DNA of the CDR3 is TGCGCCAGCAGCTTGGCCGCAACAATCGGGACTGAAGCTTTCTTT.

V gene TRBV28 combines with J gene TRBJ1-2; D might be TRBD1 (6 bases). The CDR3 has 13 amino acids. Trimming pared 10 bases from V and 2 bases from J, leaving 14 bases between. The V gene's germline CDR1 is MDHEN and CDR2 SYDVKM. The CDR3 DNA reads TGTGCCATCCTGGACAGAAGGAACTATGGCTACACCTTC. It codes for CAILDRRNYGYTF.

DNA of the CDR3: TGCGCCAGCAGCCAAGAAGGCCAGACCTCTGGAAACACCATATATTTT. Protein product: CASSQEGQTSGNTIYF. The rearrangement links TRBV4-3 to TRBJ1-3; D is uncertain. CDR1 and CDR2 from the germline V gene are LGHNA and YSLEER. Trimming pared 0 bases from V and 0 bases from J, leaving 9 bases between. This CDR3 comprises 16 residues.

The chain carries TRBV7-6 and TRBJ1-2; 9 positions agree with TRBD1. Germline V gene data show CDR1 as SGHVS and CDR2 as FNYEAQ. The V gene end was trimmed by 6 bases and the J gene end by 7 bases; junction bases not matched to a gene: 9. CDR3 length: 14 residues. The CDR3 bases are TGTGCCAGCAGTAACCACAGGGGGCGCGGTGGCTACACCTTC. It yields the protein CASSNHRGRGGYTF.

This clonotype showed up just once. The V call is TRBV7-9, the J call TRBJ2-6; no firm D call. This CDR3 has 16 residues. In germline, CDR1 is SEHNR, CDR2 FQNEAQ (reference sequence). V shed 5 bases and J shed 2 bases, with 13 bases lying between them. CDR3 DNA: TGTGCCAGCAGCCTCACCACCGTGGCTGGGGCCAACGTCCTGACTTTC. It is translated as CASSLTTVAGANVLTF.

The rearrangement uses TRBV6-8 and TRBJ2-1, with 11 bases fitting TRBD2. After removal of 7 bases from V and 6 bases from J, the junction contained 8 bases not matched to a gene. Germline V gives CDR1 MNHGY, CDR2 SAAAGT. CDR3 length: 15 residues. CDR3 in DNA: TGTGCCAGCACCCAAGGTGGACTAGCGGGCAATGAGCAGTTCTTC. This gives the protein CASTQGGLAGNEQFF.

This CDR3 is CAMKPGGPTDTQYF. The CDR3 nucleotides read TGTGCCATGAAGCCGGGGGGCCCCACAGATACGCAGTATTTT. This chain links TRBV10-3 with TRBJ2-3, with TRBD2 as a possible D gene (7 bases). V shed 9 bases and J shed 2 bases, with 15 bases lying between them. Germline V gene lookup returns CDR1 ENHRY and CDR2 SYGVKD. The CDR3 is 14 residues long.

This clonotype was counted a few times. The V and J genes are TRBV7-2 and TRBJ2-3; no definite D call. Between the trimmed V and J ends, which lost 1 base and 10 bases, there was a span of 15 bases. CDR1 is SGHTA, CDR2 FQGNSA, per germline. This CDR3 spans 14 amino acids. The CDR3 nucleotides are TGTGCCAGCAGCTTAGTGGGCGGTGGCGACCCGCAGTATTTT. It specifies CASSLVGGGDPQYF. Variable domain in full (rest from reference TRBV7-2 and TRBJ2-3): GAGVSQSPSNKVTEKGKDVELRCDPISGHTALYWYRQSLGQGLEFLIYFQGNSAPDKSGLPSDRFSAERTGGSVSTLTIQRTQQEDSAVYLCASSLVGGGDPQYFGPGTRLTVL.

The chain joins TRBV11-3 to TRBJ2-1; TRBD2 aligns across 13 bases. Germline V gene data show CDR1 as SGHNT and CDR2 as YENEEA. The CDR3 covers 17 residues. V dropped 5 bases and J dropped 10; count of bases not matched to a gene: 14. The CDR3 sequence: CASSQGLAGTSREEQFF. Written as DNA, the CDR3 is TGTGCCAGCAGCCAGGGACTAGCGGGGACAAGCCGCGAGGAGCAGTTCTTC.

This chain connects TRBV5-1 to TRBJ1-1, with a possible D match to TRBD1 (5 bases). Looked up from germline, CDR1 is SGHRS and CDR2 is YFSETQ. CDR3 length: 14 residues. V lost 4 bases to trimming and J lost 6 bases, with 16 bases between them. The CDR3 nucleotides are TGCGCCAGCAGCAGAGGGAGGGGTCTTTCTGAAGCTTTCTTT. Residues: CASSRGRGLSEAFF.

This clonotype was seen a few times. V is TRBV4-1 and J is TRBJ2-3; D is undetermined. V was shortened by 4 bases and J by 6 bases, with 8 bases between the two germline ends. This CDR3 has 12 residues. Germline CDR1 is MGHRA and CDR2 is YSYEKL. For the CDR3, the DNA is TGCGCCAGCAGCCCCGAAGAGGATACGCAGTATTTT. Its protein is CASSPEEDTQYF.

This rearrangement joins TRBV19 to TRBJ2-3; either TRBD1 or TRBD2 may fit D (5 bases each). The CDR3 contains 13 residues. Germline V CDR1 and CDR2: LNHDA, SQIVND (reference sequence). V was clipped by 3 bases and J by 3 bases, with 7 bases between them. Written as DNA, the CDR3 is TGTGCCAGTAGTATGGGGGTGACAGATACGCAGTATTTT. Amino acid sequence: CASSMGVTDTQYF. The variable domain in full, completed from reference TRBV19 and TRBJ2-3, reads DGGITQSPKYLFRKEGQNVTLSCEQNLNHDAMYWYRQDPGQGLRLIYYSQIVNDFQKGDIAEGYSVSREKKESFPLTVTSAQKNPTAFYLCASSMGVTDTQYFGPGTRLTVL.

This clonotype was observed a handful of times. The CDR3 region is CASSLEQGYQPQHF. The CDR3 bases are TGTGCCAGCAGTTTAGAACAGGGGTACCAGCCCCAGCATTTT. The gene calls are TRBV12-3 or TRBV12-4 and TRBJ1-5; 7 bases align to TRBD1. The CDR3 has 14 residues. The ends lost 1 base at V and 7 bases at J; junction bases unmatched: 4.

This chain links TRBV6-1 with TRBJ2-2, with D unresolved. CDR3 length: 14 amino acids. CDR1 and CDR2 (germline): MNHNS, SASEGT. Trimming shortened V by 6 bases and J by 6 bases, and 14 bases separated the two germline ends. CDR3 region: CASRANRQSGELFF. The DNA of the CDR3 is TGTGCCAGCAGAGCGAACCGTCAGTCCGGGGAGCTGTTTTTT.

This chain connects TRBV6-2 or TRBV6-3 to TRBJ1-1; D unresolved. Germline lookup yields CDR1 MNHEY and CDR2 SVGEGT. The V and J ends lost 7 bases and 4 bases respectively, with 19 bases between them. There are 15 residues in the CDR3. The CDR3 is CASNFGTLGVTEAFF. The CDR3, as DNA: TGTGCCAGCAATTTTGGAACCCTGGGTGTCACTGAAGCTTTCTTT.

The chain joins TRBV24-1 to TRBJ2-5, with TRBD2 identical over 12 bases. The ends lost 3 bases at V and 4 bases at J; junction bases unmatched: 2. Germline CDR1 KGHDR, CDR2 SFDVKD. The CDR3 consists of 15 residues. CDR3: CATSDPTSGGETQYF. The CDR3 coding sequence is TGTGCCACCAGTGATCCGACTAGCGGGGGAGAGACCCAGTACTTC.